The 5 T cell receptor beta chains reported below all come from one sample, sequenced in a study of OX40 agonist ivuxolimab in advanced cancers. The data were produced by immunoSEQ multiplex PCR, yet TCRdb's version contains in-frame clones alone and is incomplete. The repertoire has some 89,000 clones, about 80% of them found once; the top ten carry under 2%. Source: CD4+ or CD8+ T cells sorted from blood, taken in a trial of the OX40 agonist ivuxolimab. These receptors were obtained from an adult with an advanced solid tumor such as melanoma, head and neck, liver or kidney cancer.

V is TRBV7-2 and J is TRBJ1-2; the match to TRBD1 covers 9 bases. V gave up 6 bases and J gave up 4 bases; unmatched junction bases: 9. This CDR3 comprises 15 residues. Looked up from germline, CDR1 is SGHTA and CDR2 is FQGNSA. CDR3 amino acids: CASSHDRGAAYGYTF. In DNA, the CDR3 is TGTGCCAGCAGTCACGACAGGGGGGCGGCCTATGGCTACACCTTC.

V gene TRBV5-1 combines with J gene TRBJ2-1, with D possibly TRBD1 on 6 matching bases. V dropped 3 bases and J dropped 9 bases, with 25 bases sitting between them. This CDR3 has 17 residues. CDR1 is SGHRS and CDR2 is YFSETQ in the germline V gene. In nucleotides, the CDR3 is TGCGCCAGCAGCTCCCCTGGTACAGGGTTAATATACGGTGAGCAGTTCTTC. Protein: CASSSPGTGLIYGEQFF.

J is TRBJ2-1 and V is TRBV30; 10 nucleotides agree with TRBD2. Germline lookup yields CDR1 GTSNPN and CDR2 SVGIG (reference sequence). Trimming removed 1 base from V and 7 bases from J; junction bases left unmatched: 1. The CDR3 has 13 amino acids. The DNA for the CDR3 is TGTGCCTGGAGTGAACTAGCGGGGAATGAGCAGTTCTTC. This sequence encodes CAWSELAGNEQFF.

The rearrangement joins TRBV7-3 to TRBJ2-5, with D perhaps TRBD2 (7 bases). CDR1 SGHTA and CDR2 FQGTGA come from the germline V gene. The CDR3 covers 15 residues. V lost 5 bases and J lost 5, with 18 bases in between. The CDR3 region is CASSPFGGRGETQYF. DNA for the CDR3: TGTGCCAGCAGCCCCTTCGGGGGGCGGGGGGAGACCCAGTACTTC.

The CDR3 here is CASSESGTNNYGYTF. CDR3 DNA: TGTGCCAGCAGCGAATCCGGGACAAATAACTATGGCTACACCTTC. This chain joins TRBV9 and TRBJ1-2; D may be TRBD1 (6 bases). CDR1 SGDLS and CDR2 YYNGEE come from the germline V gene. V was pared by 3 bases and J by 1 base, with 13 bases between. CDR3 length equals 15 residues.